These T cell receptor beta chains were read from a single sample in a study of cytomegalovirus exposure and HLA in healthy donors. Here immunoSEQ multiplex PCR was the method, and the copy in TCRdb shows in-frame clones only, minus some. The table shows 85,000 to 100,000 clones, with about 78% occurring only once. Sequenced: PBMCs. Every receptor here comes from a woman aged 40 to 50 in good health and CMV-seropositive. CDR3s leave out the opening cysteine and the closing phenylalanine or tryptophan. The D gene is left open where the match is weak.

TRBV7-2	TRBJ2-7	TRBD1	ASSLSAGTVSYEQY
TRBV28	TRBJ2-1	.	ASSSRGNEQF
TRBV29-1	TRBJ2-3	.	SVTPGAGTDTQY
TRBV6-1	TRBJ2-7	TRBD2	ASSEPAGDPHEQY
TRBV6-5	TRBJ1-3	.	ATRQEYSGNTIY
TRBV7-9	TRBJ1-1	.	ASSPGPVVTEAF
TRBV15	TRBJ1-4	.	ATSRDLNEKLF
TRBV9	TRBJ2-3	.	ASTGSGTDTQY
TRBV29-1	TRBJ1-1	.	SVDGITGITEAF
TRBV7-9	TRBJ1-1	TRBD1	ASSFSGQGAKTEAF
TRBV5-6	TRBJ2-7	.	ASSLGGLTYEQY
TRBV7-9	TRBJ2-7	.	ASSPYYEQY
TRBV7-8	TRBJ1-5	.	ASSLVGGVGNQPQH
TRBV29-1	TRBJ2-1	TRBD2	SVEKMTSGGNEQF
TRBV7-9	TRBJ2-2	.	ASSLGIGTLNTGELF
TRBV9	TRBJ2-1	TRBD2	ASSERGSSYNEQF
TRBV5-1	TRBJ2-5	TRBD2	ASSFLAGGGREETQY
TRBV27	TRBJ2-3	.	ASSTPRDRTDTQY
TRBV28	TRBJ1-6	TRBD1	ASNPGQNNSPLH
TRBV19	TRBJ2-6	.	ASSIEGVGANVLT
TRBV5-1	TRBJ2-3	TRBD2	ASSLALAGSTDTQY
TRBV5-3	TRBJ2-5	TRBD1	ARSLTGSGKTQY
TRBV7-9	TRBJ2-1	TRBD2	ASSLEVERGEQF
TRBV5-1	TRBJ2-6	TRBD2	ASTTGGGANVLT
TRBV19	TRBJ1-5	TRBD1	ASGRGQGQPQH
TRBV2	TRBJ2-6	TRBD1	ASSFRDRGLSGANVLT
TRBV30	TRBJ1-1	.	ACPKGGNTEAF
TRBV5-6	TRBJ1-1	TRBD1	ASSFLQGTTEAF
TRBV4-2	TRBJ2-7	TRBD2	ASSQPAAGAGEQY
TRBV19	TRBJ1-2	.	ASCLDAGSDYGYT
TRBV2	TRBJ1-5	.	ASSESLQPQH
TRBV2	TRBJ2-7	.	ASILGGGDYEQY
TRBV9	TRBJ2-3	TRBD2	ASAGGVGDTQY
TRBV11-2	TRBJ2-2	.	ASSLESRGGTGELF
TRBV5-1	TRBJ1-1	TRBD1	ASSLTTGENTEAF
TRBV7-9	TRBJ2-1	TRBD2	ASSYSGRAGDEQF
TRBV7-9	TRBJ2-1	TRBD2	ASSRLAGAGEQF
TRBV19	TRBJ2-5	TRBD1	ASSPNLQGAGETQY
TRBV2	TRBJ1-3	.	ASTGQPGNTIY
TRBV6-1	TRBJ2-1	TRBD1	ASSAPKGAGSDNEQF
TRBV6-1	TRBJ2-3	.	ASSELAGSSTDTQY
TRBV18	TRBJ2-7	.	ASSPRASWSEMSSYEQY
TRBV5-1	.	TRBD2	ASSLATSGPYEQY
TRBV6-1	TRBJ1-2	TRBD1	ASSQGDYGYT
TRBV5-4	TRBJ1-1	TRBD1	ASSWDSEAF
TRBV27	TRBJ2-3	.	ASSSIWRGGTGTQY
TRBV19	TRBJ2-5	TRBD1	ASSLGQGPETQY
TRBV27	TRBJ2-6	.	ASRLAGSGANVLT
TRBV7-2	TRBJ2-3	.	ASSTRLGGTDTQY
TRBV6-4	TRBJ1-1	.	ASSFRQNTEAF
TRBV10-3	TRBJ1-2	TRBD1	AISPGTGERIYGYT
TRBV7-8	TRBJ2-2	.	ASSLATYNTGELF
TRBV18	TRBJ2-3	TRBD1	ASSPAGQGVNTQY